Presented here are 28 T cell receptor beta chains from one specimen sequenced in a study of CXCR3-negative and CXCR3-positive naive CD8 T cells. UMI labels and 5' RACE were used to prepare the TRB cDNA libraries. TCRdb reprocessed the 5' RACE reads, with one entry per CDR3 protein and no DNA. The sample holds 48,000 or so distinct CDR3 sequences. Specimen: memory CD8+ T cells from blood. All receptors derive from a human donor in good health. Some clones in this sample may be carry-over from other donors' samples.

The gene calls are TRBV28 and TRBJ1-6; lacking DNA, the TRBD1 call made by TCRdb goes unchecked. This CDR3 spans 16 amino acids. The V gene's germline CDR1 is MDHEN and CDR2 SYDVKM. The CDR3 sequence: CASSFFRPRPNSPLHF.

This chain links TRBV12-3 or TRBV12-4 with TRBJ2-5; checking the TCRdb D call of TRBD2 is not possible without DNA. CDR3 length: 17 residues. The CDR3 loop reads CASSLGGLVSYQETQYF.

V is TRBV6-2 or TRBV6-3 and J is TRBJ2-3. CDR1 MNHEY and CDR2 SVGEGT come from the germline V gene. The CDR3 is 12 amino acids. CDR3 region: CASVLQSDTQYF.

The V gene is TRBV27, the J gene TRBJ1-5; the D gene TCRdb calls, TRBD1, cannot be checked with no DNA. Looked up from germline, CDR1 is MNHEY and CDR2 is SMNVEV (reference sequence). The CDR3 consists of 14 residues. CDR3 protein: CASGLTGLNQPQHF.

This chain joins TRBV10-3 and TRBJ2-1; TCRdb proposes TRBD2, but this gene call is untestable without DNA. This CDR3 spans 15 amino acids. Germline loops: CDR1 ENHRY, CDR2 SYGVKD. The CDR3 is CAISESSGNANEQFF.

V usage is TRBV9 and J usage is TRBJ1-1. The CDR3 is made up of 14 amino acids. CDR1 and CDR2 (germline): SGDLS, YYNGEE. The CDR3 sequence: CASSYWEGDTEAFF.

This sequence joins TRBV24-1 and TRBJ2-2; TCRdb reports TRBD1, a call that lacks DNA to check it against. Germline V CDR1 and CDR2: KGHDR, SFDVKD. CDR3 size: 14 residues. This CDR3 is CATSPGTDTGELFF.

The V gene is TRBV3-1, the J gene TRBJ2-1. Germline lookup yields CDR1 LGHDT and CDR2 YNNKEL (reference sequence). CDR3 size: 11 residues. The CDR3 sequence: CASSQGLKQFF.

The chain is built from TRBV29-1 and TRBJ1-1; TCRdb picks TRBD1, but there is no DNA to check that call. Germline-derived CDR1 and CDR2 are SQVTM and ANQGSEA. This CDR3 spans 12 amino acids. This chain's CDR3 is CSVVAGGGEAFF.

The chain uses TRBV7-2 and TRBJ2-1; checking the TCRdb D call of TRBD1 is not possible without DNA. Germline V gives CDR1 SGHTA, CDR2 FQGNSA. The CDR3 is 20 amino acids. CDR3 region: CASSRAPGPIQGRGNNEQFF.

J is TRBJ1-1 and V is TRBV12-3 or TRBV12-4. The CDR3 has 13 amino acids. The CDR3 loop reads CASMARWNTEAFF.

V usage is TRBV20-1 and J usage is TRBJ2-5; with no DNA, the TCRdb D assignment of TRBD1 cannot be verified. Germline V gene sequence: CDR1 DFQATT, CDR2 SNEGSKA (reference sequence). There are 18 residues in the CDR3. CDR3 region: CSARLAGLPLGVQETQYF.

The chain recombines TRBV28 with TRBJ2-1; the D call from TCRdb, TRBD2, cannot be confirmed without DNA. Germline V CDR1 and CDR2: MDHEN, SYDVKM. This CDR3 is 15 amino acids long. CDR3 residues: CASSPLAGGKNEQFF.

This chain joins TRBV7-9 and TRBJ2-7; the D call of TRBD1 rests on TCRdb alone, since no DNA is present to check it. The CDR3 loop spans 14 amino acids. Germline V CDR1 and CDR2: SEHNR, FQNEAQ (reference sequence). The CDR3: CASSLGRGQDEQYF.

The chain employs TRBV6-1 and TRBJ2-2. The CDR3 consists of 15 residues. Germline CDR1 MNHNS, CDR2 SASEGT. CDR3 sequence reads: CASSEEAANTGELFF.

The J gene is TRBJ2-7, the V gene TRBV29-1; the TRBD1 assignment by TCRdb is unverifiable without DNA. The V gene's germline CDR1 is SQVTM and CDR2 ANQGSEA. The CDR3 is 13 amino acids. CDR3 sequence: CSVRAVSPYEQYF.

The gene calls are TRBV5-4 and TRBJ2-7; the D call from TCRdb, TRBD1, cannot be confirmed without DNA. CDR1 and CDR2 from the germline V gene are SGHNT and YYREEE (reference sequence). CDR3 length: 19 residues. The CDR3 loop reads CASSSRYGGPSVDSYEQYF.

The chain carries TRBV29-1 and TRBJ2-1; the D gene TCRdb calls, TRBD1, cannot be checked with no DNA. The CDR3 has 13 amino acids. Germline V gene data show CDR1 as SQVTM and CDR2 as ANQGSEA. The CDR3 sequence is CSAAGQGYNEQFF.

V gene TRBV28 combines with J gene TRBJ2-5; TCRdb lists TRBD2, though no DNA is available to test this call. This CDR3 contains 16 residues. The germline gives CDR1 MDHEN, CDR2 SYDVKM. CDR3 sequence: CASSPRLAGLKETQYF. The variable domain in full, with the rest retrieved from reference TRBV28 and TRBJ2-5, is DVKVTQSSRYLVKRTGEKVFLECVQDMDHENMFWYRQDPGLGLRLIYFSYDVKMKEKGDIPEGYSVSREKKERFSLILESASTNQTSMYLCASSPRLAGLKETQYFGPGTRLLVL.

The J gene is TRBJ2-3, the V gene TRBV6-2 or TRBV6-3; TCRdb names TRBD1, which stays unverified in the absence of DNA. CDR1 is MNHEY and CDR2 is SVGEGT in the germline V gene. The CDR3 sequence is 14 residues long. The CDR3 loop is CASKGAGITDTQYF.

The V and J genes are TRBV5-1 and TRBJ2-3. CDR3 length equals 16 residues. From germline, CDR1 is SGHRS and CDR2 YFSETQ. The CDR3 here is CASSQPSSGSTDTQYF.

The chain links TRBV9 to TRBJ2-7; without DNA, the TCRdb call of TRBD2 cannot be checked. CDR1 and CDR2 from the germline V gene are SGDLS and YYNGEE. The CDR3 sequence is 16 residues long. CDR3 region: CASSVGVTSGVYEQYF.

The chain couples TRBV7-9 to TRBJ1-5; as DNA is missing, the TRBD1 call by TCRdb cannot be tested. Per germline, CDR1 SEHNR and CDR2 FQNEAQ (reference sequence). The CDR3 sequence is 13 residues long. CDR3 region: CASSLGVCQPQHF.

V is TRBV7-2 and J is TRBJ2-7. The CDR3 covers 13 residues. Germline values: CDR1 SGHTA, CDR2 FQGNSA. Here the CDR3 reads CASSLGNGYEQYF.

The rearrangement joins TRBV6-6 to TRBJ1-2. There are 12 residues in the CDR3. Germline CDR1 MNHNY, CDR2 SVGAGI (reference sequence). The CDR3 loop is CASSYLEGGYTF.

The chain employs TRBV6-6 and TRBJ2-3; no DNA is available, so the TRBD1 call from TCRdb remains unchecked. Germline CDR1 MNHNY, CDR2 SVGAGI (reference sequence). The CDR3 covers 16 residues. The CDR3 sequence is CASFPTDVQRTDTQYF.

The genes are TRBV7-8 and TRBJ1-4; TCRdb names TRBD1, which stays unverified in the absence of DNA. The CDR3 covers 14 residues. The V gene's germline CDR1 is SGHVS and CDR2 FQNEAQ. CDR3 sequence reads: CASSPWTGLEKLFF.

The chain uses TRBV10-3 and TRBJ1-1; TCRdb designates TRBD1, a call that cannot be tested without DNA. The CDR3 length is 12 residues. Germline CDR1 is ENHRY and CDR2 is SYGVKD. CDR3 residues: CAISEGGTEAFF.